Listed below are T cell receptor beta chains from one sample, sequenced in a study of T cell repertoires in cytomegalovirus infection. These receptors are not linked to any known antigen. Via MiXCR, TCRdb re-called the reads, giving one row per CDR3 protein. The sample lists 150,000 or so distinct CDR3 sequences, approximately 21% occurring once. Sequenced here: CD8+ T cells from cultured PBMCs, sampled from culture after CMV antigen stimulation. The receptors derive from a human donor in good health (CMV status not recorded). Some clones in this sample may be carry-over from other donors' samples. CDR3s include the opening cysteine and the closing phenylalanine or tryptophan. D genes are given only for firm matches. Clone size appears in some rows only: once, few, many, or a class for an expanded clone.

TGTGCCAGCAGCTTAAATGAAAGGGAGCTGTTTTTT,CASSLNERELFF,-,TRBJ2-2,TRBV27,few
TGTGCCAGCAGCTTAACGAGCGGGGGTACAGATACGCAGTATTTT,CASSLTSGGTDTQYF,TRBD2,TRBJ2-3,TRBV7-3,few
TGTGCCAGCAGCTTAAGTACAGTGAAGAACACTGAAGCTTTCTTT,CASSLSTVKNTEAFF,-,TRBJ1-1,TRBV7-9,-
TGTGCCAGCAGTTTATGGGGGGCCGGCAATCAGCCCCAGCATTTT,CASSLWGAGNQPQHF,-,TRBJ1-5,TRBV27,-
TGTGCCAGCAGTCCGACCGGGACAGCCGAGCAGTACTTC,CASSPTGTAEQYF,TRBD1,TRBJ2-7,TRBV12-3/TRBV12-4,-
TGTGCCAGCAGCTTAGCCGGGACAGGGGACGGCGAGTACACCTTC,CASSLAGTGDGEYTF,TRBD1,TRBJ1-2,TRBV7-9,few
TGTGCCAGTAGTAAAATGGGGGAGGAGTTGCAGCCCCAGCATTTT,CASSKMGEELQPQHF,-,TRBJ1-5,TRBV19,few
TGCGCCAGCAGCCAAGATTCCCAATTGGTAGCGGGGGGCAACACCGGGGAGCTGTTTTTT,CASSQDSQLVAGGNTGELFF,TRBD2,TRBJ2-2,TRBV4-3,few
TGTGCTAGTGGCCACGGGCGGCCCAATGAGCAGTTCTTC,CASGHGRPNEQFF,-,TRBJ2-1,TRBV12-5,-
TGTGCCAGCAGTTCAGGGACAGGGGGCGGGCGTTATGGCTACACCTTC,CASSSGTGGGRYGYTF,TRBD1,TRBJ1-2,TRBV27,-
TGTGCCAGCAGCTTAGAGGCCGTAGACGAGACCCAGTACTTC,CASSLEAVDETQYF,-,TRBJ2-5,TRBV7-9,few
TGTGCCAGCAGCTTTCCGGGACTAGCGGGGGAATCGGACACCGGGGAGCTGTTTTTT,CASSFPGLAGESDTGELFF,TRBD2,TRBJ2-2,TRBV7-9,-
TGTGCCAGCAGTTTAGCGGGCGGCCCAGATACGCAGTATTTT,CASSLAGGPDTQYF,-,TRBJ2-3,TRBV12-3/TRBV12-4,few
TGCAGCGCCCCCGGGGGCACTGAAGCTTTCTTT,CSAPGGTEAFF,-,TRBJ1-1,TRBV29-1,-
TGCGCCAGCAGCCAAGACTACGGCGGGGGGAACAATGAGCAGTTCTTC,CASSQDYGGGNNEQFF,TRBD2,TRBJ2-1,TRBV4-3,-
TGTGCCAGCAGCCTTTCTATCCGGGACAGGGTGAACACTGAAGCTTTCTTT,CASSLSIRDRVNTEAFF,TRBD1,TRBJ1-1,TRBV6-2/TRBV6-3,-
TGCGCCAGCAGCCAAGCGAAGAGGGGTTACGAGCAGTACTTC,CASSQAKRGYEQYF,-,TRBJ2-7,TRBV4-3,few
TGTGCCAGCAGTTACTCGAACCGGGACTTCAGGGGTAGCAATGAGCAGTTCTTC,CASSYSNRDFRGSNEQFF,-,TRBJ2-1,TRBV6-5,-
TGTGCCAGCAGCGGGATCTCTAACTATGGCTACACCTTC,CASSGISNYGYTF,-,TRBJ1-2,TRBV7-9,-
TGCAGTGCCCACGAAAAAGAGGCCCTAGCGGGGGTAGAGACCCAGTACTTC,CSAHEKEALAGVETQYF,TRBD2,TRBJ2-5,TRBV20-1,few
TGTGCCAGCAGTTCCCGCTCAGCGGCGGGGGGGCGCGGAGATACGCAGTATTTT,CASSSRSAAGGRGDTQYF,TRBD2,TRBJ2-3,TRBV6-2/TRBV6-3,-
TGTGCCAGCAGCTCGACAGGGGCGGATGAAGCTTTCTTT,CASSSTGADEAFF,TRBD1,TRBJ1-1,TRBV7-3,-
TGTGCCTCCTTAGGAGGGGGGGCCCAAGAGACCCAGTACTTC,CASLGGGAQETQYF,-,TRBJ2-5,TRBV12-3/TRBV12-4,few
TGTGCCAGCAGTTCCCAGGGTTACAATGAGCAGTTCTTC,CASSSQGYNEQFF,-,TRBJ2-1,TRBV27,-
TGTGCCAGCAGTACCCGGCGGGGGGACAGGTACTCCTACGAGCAGTACTTC,CASSTRRGDRYSYEQYF,-,TRBJ2-7,TRBV6-2/TRBV6-3,-
TGTGCCAGCAGTGATAGGAGGACAGGGCGGAATGAAAAACTGTTTTTT,CASSDRRTGRNEKLFF,TRBD1,TRBJ1-4,TRBV6-1,few
TGTGCCAGCAGCGATCTTCTTCCGCACGAGCAGTACTTC,CASSDLLPHEQYF,-,TRBJ2-7,TRBV7-9,few
TGTGCCAGCAGCACTTACTGGACAGGGAGTCAGCCCCAGCATTTT,CASSTYWTGSQPQHF,TRBD1,TRBJ1-5,TRBV7-8,-